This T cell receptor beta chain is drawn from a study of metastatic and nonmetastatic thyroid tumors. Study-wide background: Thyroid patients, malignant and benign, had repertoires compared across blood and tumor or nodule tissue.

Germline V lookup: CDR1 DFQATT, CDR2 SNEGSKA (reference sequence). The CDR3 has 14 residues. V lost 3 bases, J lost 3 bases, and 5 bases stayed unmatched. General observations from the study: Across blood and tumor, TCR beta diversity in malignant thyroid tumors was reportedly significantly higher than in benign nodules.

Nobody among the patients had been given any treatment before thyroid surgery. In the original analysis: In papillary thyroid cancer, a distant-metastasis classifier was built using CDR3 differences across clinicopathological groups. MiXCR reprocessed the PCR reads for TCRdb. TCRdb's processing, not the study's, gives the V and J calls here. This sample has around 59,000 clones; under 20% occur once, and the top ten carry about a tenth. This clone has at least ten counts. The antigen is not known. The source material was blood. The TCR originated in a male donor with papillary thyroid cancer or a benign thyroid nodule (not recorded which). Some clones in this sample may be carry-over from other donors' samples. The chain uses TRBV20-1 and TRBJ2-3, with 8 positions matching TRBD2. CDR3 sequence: CSASPAGVTDTQYF. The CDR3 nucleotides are TGCAGTGCTAGCCCAGCGGGAGTGACAGATACGCAGTATTTT.